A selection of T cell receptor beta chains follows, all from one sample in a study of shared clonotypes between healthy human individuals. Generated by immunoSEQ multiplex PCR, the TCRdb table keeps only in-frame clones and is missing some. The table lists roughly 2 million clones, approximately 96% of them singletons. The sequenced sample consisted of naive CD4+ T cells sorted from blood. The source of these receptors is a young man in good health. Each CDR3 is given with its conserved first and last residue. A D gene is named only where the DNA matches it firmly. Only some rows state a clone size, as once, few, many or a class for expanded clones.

CDR3 DNA: TGTGCCAGCATTGACCAGGGGCCCCCGATCGAGACCCAGTACTTC
CDR3 protein: CASIDQGPPIETQYF
V gene: TRBV28
D gene: -
clone size: once
J gene: TRBJ2-5

CDR3 DNA: TGTGCCAGCAGCGTAGACTACTCTGTCAATGAGCAGTTCTTC
CDR3 protein: CASSVDYSVNEQFF
V gene: TRBV9
D gene: -
clone size: -
J gene: TRBJ2-1

CDR3 DNA: TGTGCCAGTAGTCTCCTCGGGAGCGGGGGTGAGACCCAGTACTTC
CDR3 protein: CASSLLGSGGETQYF
V gene: TRBV19
D gene: TRBD2
clone size: -
J gene: TRBJ2-5

CDR3 DNA: TGTGCCAGCACTGAAGGAAACACCATATATTTT
CDR3 protein: CASTEGNTIYF
V gene: TRBV6-5
D gene: -
clone size: -
J gene: TRBJ1-3

CDR3 DNA: TGTGCCAGCAGACCCACTAGCGGGACTTACAATGAGCAGTTCTTC
CDR3 protein: CASRPTSGTYNEQFF
V gene: TRBV7-9
D gene: TRBD2
clone size: -
J gene: TRBJ2-1

CDR3 DNA: TGTGCCAGCAGTGAAGGCAGGGGGCGCGGTTGGAAACTGTTTTTT
CDR3 protein: CASSEGRGRGWKLFF
V gene: TRBV6-1
D gene: TRBD1
clone size: -
J gene: TRBJ1-4

CDR3 DNA: TGCAGCGTTGAACGTGTGGCGAATCTTCAGAGCTCCTATAATTCACCCCTCCACTTT
CDR3 protein: CSVERVANLQSSYNSPLHF
V gene: TRBV29-1
D gene: -
clone size: -
J gene: TRBJ1-6

CDR3 DNA: TGTGCCTGGAGTGGGTGGGGGAACCCTCGTGGAAACACCATATATTTT
CDR3 protein: CAWSGWGNPRGNTIYF
V gene: TRBV30
D gene: -
clone size: -
J gene: TRBJ1-3

CDR3 DNA: TGCGCCAGCAGCTTTCACAGGGGGCCAGATACGCAGTATTTT
CDR3 protein: CASSFHRGPDTQYF
V gene: TRBV5-1
D gene: TRBD1
clone size: once
J gene: TRBJ2-3

CDR3 DNA: TGTGCCAGCAGTTCCCGGGTCTTCGGAAACACCATATATTTT
CDR3 protein: CASSSRVFGNTIYF
V gene: TRBV27
D gene: -
clone size: -
J gene: TRBJ1-3

CDR3 DNA: TGTGCCAGTAGTATGGGACTCTCGGGCGGGGGCGAGCAGTACTTC
CDR3 protein: CASSMGLSGGGEQYF
V gene: TRBV19
D gene: TRBD2
clone size: -
J gene: TRBJ2-7

CDR3 DNA: TGTGCCAGCAGGGACGGCTCTACCGATCAGCCCCAGCATTTT
CDR3 protein: CASRDGSTDQPQHF
V gene: TRBV2
D gene: -
clone size: -
J gene: TRBJ1-5

CDR3 DNA: TGCAGCGTTGAAGTTCAGGGGAACACTGAAGCTTTCTTT
CDR3 protein: CSVEVQGNTEAFF
V gene: TRBV29-1
D gene: -
clone size: -
J gene: TRBJ1-1

CDR3 DNA: TGCGCCAGCAGCCAACATAGCAGTTACGAGCAGTACTTC
CDR3 protein: CASSQHSSYEQYF
V gene: TRBV4-3
D gene: -
clone size: once
J gene: TRBJ2-7

CDR3 DNA: TGTGCCAGCTCACCACCCCAAGAGACCCAGTACTTC
CDR3 protein: CASSPPQETQYF
V gene: TRBV18
D gene: -
clone size: -
J gene: TRBJ2-5

CDR3 DNA: TGTGCCAGCAGTTCGGGGGCCACAGCCGCAAACACCATATATTTT
CDR3 protein: CASSSGATAANTIYF
V gene: TRBV6-5
D gene: -
clone size: -
J gene: TRBJ1-3

CDR3 DNA: TGTGCCAGCAGTGGAAGGTCTTCTGCCGATCCAAACATTCAGTACTTC
CDR3 protein: CASSGRSSADPNIQYF
V gene: TRBV2
D gene: -
clone size: -
J gene: TRBJ2-4

CDR3 DNA: TGTGCCAGCAGCTTGTCTAGCGGGAAGCCCTTCTACGAGCAGTACTTC
CDR3 protein: CASSLSSGKPFYEQYF
V gene: TRBV5-4
D gene: TRBD2
clone size: -
J gene: TRBJ2-7

CDR3 DNA: TGTGCCAGCAGCTTGCTACCAGGGGGTGCTGCGAGCTCCTACAATGAGCAGTTCTTC
CDR3 protein: CASSLLPGGAASSYNEQFF
V gene: TRBV5-4
D gene: TRBD1
clone size: -
J gene: TRBJ2-1

CDR3 DNA: TGTGCCAGCTCACGACGCAGGTTCGACAATGAGCAGTTCTTC
CDR3 protein: CASSRRRFDNEQFF
V gene: TRBV18
D gene: -
clone size: once
J gene: TRBJ2-1

CDR3 DNA: TGTGCCAGCAGGCTAACACAGGGTAACTCCTACGAGCAGTACTTC
CDR3 protein: CASRLTQGNSYEQYF
V gene: TRBV6-5
D gene: -
clone size: -
J gene: TRBJ2-7

CDR3 DNA: TGTGCCAGCAGTGAGGCTGAGAGGACTGAAGCTTTCTTT
CDR3 protein: CASSEAERTEAFF
V gene: TRBV2
D gene: -
clone size: -
J gene: TRBJ1-1

CDR3 DNA: TGTGCCAGCAGCTTTGGGACAGGAAAGCCAAAATCCTACAATGAGCAGTTCTTC
CDR3 protein: CASSFGTGKPKSYNEQFF
V gene: TRBV11-1
D gene: TRBD1
clone size: -
J gene: TRBJ2-1

CDR3 DNA: TGTGCCAGCAGCTTGGAGGGGAGGCACTCCTACGAGCAGTACTTC
CDR3 protein: CASSLEGRHSYEQYF
V gene: TRBV5-4
D gene: -
clone size: -
J gene: TRBJ2-7

CDR3 DNA: TGTGCCAGCTCACCACCGGGGCACGGGGCGGGCTCCTACGAGCAGTACTTC
CDR3 protein: CASSPPGHGAGSYEQYF
V gene: TRBV18
D gene: -
clone size: -
J gene: TRBJ2-7

CDR3 DNA: TGTGCCAGCAGTTACTCCGGGACAGGGAGCACCGGGGAGCTGTTTTTT
CDR3 protein: CASSYSGTGSTGELFF
V gene: TRBV6-5
D gene: TRBD1
clone size: -
J gene: TRBJ2-2

CDR3 DNA: TGTGCCAGCAGCCTCACAGGGCGGGCTAATGAAAAACTGTTTTTT
CDR3 protein: CASSLTGRANEKLFF
V gene: TRBV27
D gene: -
clone size: -
J gene: TRBJ1-4

CDR3 DNA: TGTGCCAGCAGCTCCATCTACGAGCAGTACTTC
CDR3 protein: CASSSIYEQYF
V gene: TRBV5-6
D gene: -
clone size: -
J gene: TRBJ2-7

CDR3 DNA: TGTGCCAGTAGACCCGGGACAGTCCAAGAGACCCAGTACTTC
CDR3 protein: CASRPGTVQETQYF
V gene: TRBV19
D gene: TRBD1
clone size: once
J gene: TRBJ2-5

CDR3 DNA: TGCGCCAGCACTTTCCAACAGGGCGCTAGCACAGATACGCAGTATTTT
CDR3 protein: CASTFQQGASTDTQYF
V gene: TRBV5-1
D gene: -
clone size: -
J gene: TRBJ2-3

CDR3 DNA: TGTGCCAGCAGCTCCACTGGACAGGGGCAAAGCTACGAGCAGTACTTC
CDR3 protein: CASSSTGQGQSYEQYF
V gene: TRBV5-4
D gene: TRBD1
clone size: once
J gene: TRBJ2-7

CDR3 DNA: TGCGCCAGCAGCTTGGACGGACGTCGCAACAATGAGCAGTTCTTC
CDR3 protein: CASSLDGRRNNEQFF
V gene: TRBV5-1
D gene: -
clone size: -
J gene: TRBJ2-1